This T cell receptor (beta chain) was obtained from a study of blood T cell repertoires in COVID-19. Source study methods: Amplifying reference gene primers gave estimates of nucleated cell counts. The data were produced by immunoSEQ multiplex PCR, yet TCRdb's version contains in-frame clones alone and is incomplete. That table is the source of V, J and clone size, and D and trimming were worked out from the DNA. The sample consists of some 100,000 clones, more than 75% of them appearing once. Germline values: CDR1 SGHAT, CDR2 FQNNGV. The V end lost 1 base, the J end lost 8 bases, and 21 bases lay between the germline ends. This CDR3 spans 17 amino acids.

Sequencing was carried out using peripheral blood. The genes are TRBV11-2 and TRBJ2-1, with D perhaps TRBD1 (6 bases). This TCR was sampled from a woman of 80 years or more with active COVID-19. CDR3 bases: TGTGCCAGCAGCTTAGCGAGGGGGAATATGGTTTTGGATGAGCAGTTCTTC. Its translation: CASSLARGNMVLDEQFF.